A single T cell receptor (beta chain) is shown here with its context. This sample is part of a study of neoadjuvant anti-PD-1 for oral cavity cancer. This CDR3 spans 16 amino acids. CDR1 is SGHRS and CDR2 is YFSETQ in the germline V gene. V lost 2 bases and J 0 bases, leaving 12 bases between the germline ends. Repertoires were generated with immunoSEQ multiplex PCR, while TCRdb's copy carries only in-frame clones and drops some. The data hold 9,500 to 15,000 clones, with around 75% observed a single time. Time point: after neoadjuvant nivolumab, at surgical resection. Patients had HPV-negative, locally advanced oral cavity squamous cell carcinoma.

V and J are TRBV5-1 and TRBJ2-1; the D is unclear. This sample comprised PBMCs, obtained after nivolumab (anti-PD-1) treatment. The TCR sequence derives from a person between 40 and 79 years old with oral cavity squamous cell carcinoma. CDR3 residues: CASSLPAASSYNEQFF. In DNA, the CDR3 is TGCGCCAGCAGCTTACCGGCGGCCAGCTCCTACAATGAGCAGTTCTTC.